This is a list of T cell receptor beta chains from one sample in a study of blood T cell repertoires in COVID-19. Libraries were prepared by immunoSEQ multiplex PCR; TCRdb keeps only in-frame clonotypes and omits some of them. Of 390,000 or so clones in the sample, 85% to 90% were seen once. The material sequenced was PBMCs or T cells enriched from blood (not recorded which). The receptor set was obtained from a man aged 18-30 years who had recovered from COVID-19. The CDR3 runs from the conserved cysteine through the conserved F or W. D genes are given only for firm matches. Clone sizes are given selectively: once, few, many, or a class where the clone is expanded.

abundance	j_gene	v_gene	d_gene	CDR3nt	CDR3aa
NA	TRBJ2-2	TRBV6-4	TRBD1	TGTGCCAGTTACAAGGGGACAGGGGGTTCCGGGGAGCTGTTTTTT	CASYKGTGGSGELFF
NA	TRBJ1-5	TRBV4-1	NA	TGCGCCAGCAGCCAAGACCCTACAGGGATTCAGCCCCAGCATTTT	CASSQDPTGIQPQHF
NA	TRBJ2-3	TRBV7-8	TRBD2	TGTGCCAGCAGCCCGCGGGGGGGCGGGTATACGCAGTATTTT	CASSPRGGGYTQYF
NA	TRBJ1-1	TRBV19	NA	TGTGCCAGTAGTATTCAGGTGACCGGCAAGGGGACTGAAGCTTTCTTT	CASSIQVTGKGTEAFF
NA	TRBJ2-2	TRBV18	NA	TGTGCCAGCTCGCGGAACTATTTCTCTACCGGGGAGCTGTTTTTT	CASSRNYFSTGELFF
NA	TRBJ1-6	TRBV3-1/TRBV3-2	NA	TGTGCCAGCAGCCAACTACAGAGATCACCCCTCCACTTT	CASSQLQRSPLHF
NA	TRBJ2-1	TRBV30	NA	TGTGCCTGGAGTCCCGGGACAAACAATGAGCAGTTCTTC	CAWSPGTNNEQFF
NA	TRBJ2-1	TRBV6-5	TRBD1	TGTGCCAGCAGTTACAGCCCGGCAGGGGGCCAGATCTTC	CASSYSPAGGQIF
NA	TRBJ1-1	TRBV9	NA	TGTGCCAGCAGCCTCAGGGACACTGAAGCTTTCTTT	CASSLRDTEAFF
NA	TRBJ1-1	TRBV5-1	TRBD1	TGCGCCAGCAGCAAACAGGGACAGGACACTGAAGCTTTCTTT	CASSKQGQDTEAFF
NA	TRBJ2-7	TRBV19	NA	TGTGCCAGTAGTATTATCGGCTACGAGCAGTACTTC	CASSIIGYEQYF
NA	TRBJ2-2	TRBV28	TRBD2	TGTGCCAGCAGTGCCCCCGGGAGGACCAACACCGGGGAGCTGTTTTTT	CASSAPGRTNTGELFF
few	TRBJ2-5	TRBV3-1/TRBV3-2	TRBD2	TGTGCCAGCAGCCAAGCCCTCGGACTAGCGGGAGTGGCCCAGTACTTC	CASSQALGLAGVAQYF
NA	TRBJ2-1	TRBV2	TRBD1	TGTGCCAGCAGAGAAGGGCAGGGGGCCTACAATGAGCAGTTCTTC	CASREGQGAYNEQFF
NA	TRBJ1-6	TRBV6-2/TRBV6-3	TRBD1	TGTGCCAGCAGCGACCCAGCAGGGGGAGATTCACCCCTCCACTTT	CASSDPAGGDSPLHF
NA	TRBJ1-1	TRBV29-1	NA	TGCAGCGTTGGAGGACACCGTGAAGCTTTCTTT	CSVGGHREAFF
once	TRBJ2-3	TRBV5-1	TRBD2	TGCGCCAGCAACTTCCGCGGGAGGACCACAGATACGCAGTATTTT	CASNFRGRTTDTQYF
once	TRBJ2-6	TRBV18	NA	TGTGCCAGCTCACCGCGCAGGGACTTCCTGGTGACTGGGGCCAACGTCCTGACTTTC	CASSPRRDFLVTGANVLTF
NA	TRBJ2-7	TRBV7-6	NA	TGTGCCAGCAGCATAAGACAGTTCTCCTACGAGCAGTACTTC	CASSIRQFSYEQYF
NA	TRBJ2-1	TRBV7-8	TRBD1	TGTGCCAGCAGCACCGGGACAGGGAGCTACAATGAGCAGTTCTTC	CASSTGTGSYNEQFF
NA	TRBJ2-5	TRBV18	NA	TGTGCCAGCTCACCACCACTGAAGCAAGAGACCCAGTACTTC	CASSPPLKQETQYF
NA	TRBJ1-1	TRBV18	TRBD1	TGTGCCAGCTCCTCACAGGGGGCGCGTTTCGCTTTCTTT	CASSSQGARFAFF
NA	TRBJ1-2	TRBV5-1	NA	TGCGCCAGCAGAACGGGAGCAAGGGGTCGGTACGACTATGGCTACACCTTC	CASRTGARGRYDYGYTF
NA	TRBJ2-1	TRBV19	TRBD2	TGTGCCAGTAGTTCCCCGGGACTAGCGGGGGGGTATGAGCAGTTCTTC	CASSSPGLAGGYEQFF